Listed here are 27 T cell receptor beta chains from one sample, sequenced in a study of T cell responses to AZD1222 COVID-19 vaccine. Generated by immunoSEQ multiplex PCR, the TCRdb table keeps only in-frame clones and is missing some. The sample lists about 85,000 clones, around 85% occurring once. Here the sequenced sample was peripheral blood, taken 28 days after the second AZD1222 dose. The receptors shown here come from an adult who received the AZD1222 COVID-19 vaccine.

The V and J genes are TRBV7-6 and TRBJ2-2; 11 bases line up with TRBD2. Germline loops: CDR1 SGHVS, CDR2 FNYEAQ. CDR3 length: 18 residues. The V and J ends lost 1 base and 0 bases, in that order; junction bases with no gene match: 4. CDR3 coding DNA: TGTGCCAGCAGCTTAGACGCGACTAGCGGGGCGAACACCGGGGAGCTGTTTTTT. Translating gives CASSLDATSGANTGELFF.

CDR3 sequence (DNA): TGTGCCAGCAGTTACGGGGCTCCCGGGACAGGGAACGAGCAGTACTTC. Encoded protein: CASSYGAPGTGNEQYF. The chain couples TRBV6-5 to TRBJ2-7; 9 bases are a match to TRBD1. This CDR3 is built from 16 residues. Looked up from germline, CDR1 is MNHEY and CDR2 is SVGAGI. The J segment lost 5 bases and the V segment lost 2 bases, leaving 10 bases of the junction unmatched.

The rearrangement uses TRBV11-3 and TRBJ2-3, with TRBD1 matching 8 bases. V lost 1 base to trimming and J lost 2 bases; unmatched junction nucleotides: 8. The CDR3 loop spans 17 amino acids. CDR1 and CDR2 from the germline V gene are SGHNT and YENEEA. CDR3 DNA sequence: TGTGCCAGCAGCTTAGGGGCTGGGACAGGAATCACAGATACGCAGTATTTT. Protein: CASSLGAGTGITDTQYF.

The rearrangement uses TRBV6-4 and TRBJ2-3; 11 bases are shared with TRBD2. The junction had 6 bases not matched to a gene; V was cut back by 6 bases and J by 4 bases. This CDR3 has 15 residues. Germline CDR1 and CDR2: MRHNA and SNTAGT. Here the CDR3 reads CASSEELAGADTQYF. The CDR3, as DNA: TGTGCCAGCAGCGAAGAACTAGCGGGAGCAGATACGCAGTATTTT.

The CDR3 nucleotides are TGTGCCAGCAGTCGACAGGGGGCTAGCTATGGCTACACCTTC. Its protein product is CASSRQGASYGYTF. The rearrangement uses TRBV2 and TRBJ1-2; 10 nucleotides align to TRBD1. Germline values: CDR1 SNHLY, CDR2 FYNNEI. This CDR3 contains 14 residues. The ends lost 5 bases at V and 4 bases at J; junction bases unmatched: 4.

This sequence joins TRBV5-1 and TRBJ2-3, with 14 positions matching TRBD2. Germline V lookup: CDR1 SGHRS, CDR2 YFSETQ. This CDR3 contains 16 residues. The junction had 5 bases not matched to a gene; V was cut back by 4 bases and J by 4 bases. CDR3 region: CASSAPGLAGADTQYF. Written as DNA, the CDR3 is TGCGCCAGCAGCGCACCGGGACTAGCGGGAGCAGATACGCAGTATTTT.

The rearrangement uses TRBV11-2 and TRBJ2-1; D remains ambiguous. The CDR3 has 17 residues. The V end lost 4 bases, the J end lost 4 bases, and 20 bases lay between the germline ends. Germline V gene lookup returns CDR1 SGHAT and CDR2 FQNNGV. This CDR3 is CASSSLAPGPTYNEQFF. CDR3 nucleotide sequence: TGTGCCAGCAGCTCCTTAGCCCCGGGTCCAACATACAATGAGCAGTTCTTC.

The chain combines TRBV5-1 with TRBJ2-3, with 7 bases fitting TRBD1. Germline CDR1 reads SGHRS; CDR2 reads YFSETQ. V gave up 0 bases and J gave up 4 bases; unmatched junction bases: 5. This CDR3 is built from 15 residues. The CDR3: CASSLATGPADTQYF. The CDR3 DNA sequence: TGCGCCAGCAGCTTGGCGACAGGGCCCGCAGATACGCAGTATTTT.

This clone came up once. V gene TRBV29-1 combines with J gene TRBJ1-4; TRBD1 matches at 10 bases. The CDR3 runs to 14 residues. Germline V gene sequence: CDR1 SQVTM, CDR2 ANQGSEA. V was clipped by 4 bases and J by 4 bases; unmatched bases: 3. The CDR3 sequence is CSVVGQGINEKLFF. CDR3 in DNA: TGCAGCGTTGTGGGACAGGGGATTAATGAAAAACTGTTTTTT. The whole variable domain, filled in from reference TRBV29-1 and TRBJ1-4, reads SAVISQKPSRDICQRGTSLTIQCQVDSQVTMMFWYRQQPGQSLTLIATANQGSEATYESGFVIDKFPISRPNLTFSTLTVSNMSPEDSSIYLCSVVGQGINEKLFFGSGTQLSVL.

V usage is TRBV7-3 and J usage is TRBJ2-6, with 9 bases aligning to TRBD1. The J segment lost 0 bases and the V segment lost 7 bases, leaving 16 bases of the junction unmatched. This CDR3 is 20 amino acids long. Germline values: CDR1 SGHTA, CDR2 FQGTGA. CDR3 in amino acids: CASTLNPGTGLASGANVLTF. The CDR3 bases are TGTGCCAGCACCCTTAACCCCGGGACAGGGTTGGCCTCTGGGGCCAACGTCCTGACTTTC.

This chain joins TRBV6-5 and TRBJ1-2; 11 nucleotides align to TRBD1. Germline CDR1 reads MNHEY; CDR2 reads SVGAGI. The CDR3 consists of 16 residues. V shed 0 bases, J shed 6 bases, and the junction held 6 bases outside the gene matches. This CDR3 is CASSYSGTGGSHGYTF. The DNA of the CDR3 is TGTGCCAGCAGTTACTCCGGGACAGGGGGGTCTCATGGCTACACCTTC.

The V call is TRBV6-2 or TRBV6-3, the J call TRBJ2-7; D unresolved. The CDR3 runs to 12 residues. The V end was cut by 5 bases, the J end by 0 bases, with 5 bases between. In germline, CDR1 is MNHEY, CDR2 SVGEGT. As DNA, the CDR3 is TGTGCCAGCAGTATCTCCTCCTACGAGCAGTACTTC. Translated: CASSISSYEQYF.

The genes are TRBV7-2 and TRBJ2-3; D unresolved. This CDR3 spans 15 amino acids. Trimming stripped 5 bases from V and 1 base from J, with 13 bases between. Per germline, CDR1 SGHTA and CDR2 FQGNSA. DNA for the CDR3: TGTGCCAGCAGCGATAGGACGACTGGCACAGATACGCAGTATTTT. Translated, it gives CASSDRTTGTDTQYF.

J is TRBJ2-7 and V is TRBV6-5, with TRBD1 as a possible D gene (6 bases). V was shortened by 7 bases and J by 7 bases, with 14 bases between the two germline ends. Looked up from germline, CDR1 is MNHEY and CDR2 is SVGAGI. The CDR3 extends over 12 amino acids. The CDR3: CASNKGDGEQYF. DNA of the CDR3: TGTGCCAGCAACAAGGGGGATGGTGAGCAGTACTTC.

The V call is TRBV5-8, the J call TRBJ1-6; tentatively, D is TRBD1 (6 bases). Trimming left V 6 bases short and J 3 bases short, with 13 bases between. CDR1 and CDR2 (germline): SGHTS, YDEGEE. The CDR3 is 15 amino acids. DNA of the CDR3: TGTGCCAGCACCCTAGGGGGGGACTATAATTCACCCCTCCACTTT. This codes for CASTLGGDYNSPLHF. The entire variable domain, with the rest obtained from reference TRBV5-8 and TRBJ1-6, is as follows: EAGVTQSPTHLIKTRGQQATLRCSPISGHTSVYWYQQALGLGLQFLLWYDEGEERNRGNFPPRFSGRQFPNYSSELNVNALELEDSALYLCASTLGGDYNSPLHFGNGTRLTVT.

This chain links TRBV18 with TRBJ2-3; tentatively, D is TRBD1 (5 bases). The CDR3 runs 13 residues. The V gene lost 6 bases and the J gene lost 4 bases, with 11 bases spanning the gap. Germline CDR1 and CDR2: KGHSH and LQKENI. In DNA, the CDR3 is TGTGCCAGCTCGGCACAACAGGCAGATACGCAGTATTTT. Translating gives CASSAQQADTQYF.

This clone appeared a single time. The J gene is TRBJ2-1, the V gene TRBV19; perhaps TRBD2 as D (6 bases). The germline gives CDR1 LNHDA, CDR2 SQIVND (reference sequence). CDR3 length equals 14 residues. The V and J ends lost 6 bases and 6 bases respectively, with 15 bases between them. CDR3 amino acids: CASSPLGLLNEQFF. In DNA form, the CDR3 reads TGTGCCAGTAGCCCCCTTGGACTACTCAATGAGCAGTTCTTC.

The rearrangement joins TRBV7-8 to TRBJ2-7; D not resolved. Germline CDR1 reads SGHVS; CDR2 reads FQNEAQ. This CDR3 is 13 amino acids long. V lost 2 bases, J lost 0 bases, and 5 bases lay in between. CDR3 protein: CASSLSASYEQYF. CDR3 nucleotide sequence: TGTGCCAGCAGCTTATCGGCCTCCTACGAGCAGTACTTC.

This chain's CDR3 is CASSAGQGIETGELFF. CDR3 nucleotide sequence: TGTGCCAGCTCCGCCGGACAGGGGATAGAAACCGGGGAGCTGTTTTTT. This chain links TRBV18 with TRBJ2-2; TRBD1 aligns across 9 bases. The V segment lost 6 bases and the J segment 5 bases; nucleotides outside the gene matches: 10. The CDR3 contains 16 residues. Germline V gene lookup returns CDR1 KGHSH and CDR2 LQKENI.

The rearrangement links TRBV4-1 to TRBJ1-2; D gene unclear. CDR3 length: 14 residues. The V gene lost 0 bases and the J gene lost 1 base, with 6 bases spanning the gap. Germline CDR1 MGHRA, CDR2 YSYEKL. The CDR3 nucleotides are TGCGCCAGCAGCCAAGACCCATTTAACTATGGCTACACCTTC. Encoded protein: CASSQDPFNYGYTF.

V and J are TRBV28 and TRBJ1-2; D possibly corresponds to TRBD1 (5 bases). Trimming cost V 0 bases and J 4 bases, with 18 bases left between them. This CDR3 region has 17 residues. In germline, CDR1 is MDHEN, CDR2 SYDVKM. Written as DNA, the CDR3 is TGTGCCAGCAGTTTATGGGGGGTTGACGGGGATACCTATGGCTACACCTTC. Its protein product is CASSLWGVDGDTYGYTF.

This chain links TRBV13 with TRBJ1-1; unclear D gene. The CDR3 sequence is 12 residues long. CDR1 is PRHDT and CDR2 is FYEKMQ in the germline V gene (reference sequence). The ends were cut back, 1 base at V and 5 bases at J, with 5 bases in the middle. The CDR3 DNA is TGTGCCAGCAGCTTAGCTGGAACTGAAGCTTTCTTT. Encoded protein: CASSLAGTEAFF.

J is TRBJ1-2 and V is TRBV7-9, with 7 bases fitting TRBD1. The V gene's germline CDR1 is SEHNR and CDR2 FQNEAQ (reference sequence). The CDR3 runs to 12 residues. The junction had 5 bases not matched to a gene; V was cut back by 7 bases and J by 6 bases. For the CDR3, the DNA is TGTGCCAGCACCAGACAGGGTAATGGCTACACCTTC. Translating it yields CASTRQGNGYTF. Combining the CDR3 with reference TRBV7-9 and TRBJ1-2 gives the whole variable domain DTGVSQNPRHKITKRGQNVTFRCDPISEHNRLYWYRQTLGQGPEFLTYFQNEAQLEKSRLLSDRFSAERPKGSFSTLEIQRTEQGDSAMYLCASTRQGNGYTFGSGTRLTVV.

Here the CDR3 reads CASSPATNEKLFF. Here the CDR3 DNA reads TGTGCCAGCAGTCCCGCAACTAATGAAAAACTGTTTTTT. This rearrangement joins TRBV27 to TRBJ1-4; D is undetermined. CDR3 size: 13 residues. Germline CDR1 reads MNHEY; CDR2 reads SMNVEV (reference sequence). Between the trimmed V and J ends, which lost 5 bases and 0 bases, there was a span of 4 bases. The whole variable domain, remainder taken from reference TRBV27 and TRBJ1-4, is EAQVTQNPRYLITVTGKKLTVTCSQNMNHEYMSWYRQDPGLGLRQIYYSMNVEVTDKGDVPEGYKVSRKEKRNFPLILESPSPNQTSLYFCASSPATNEKLFFGSGTQLSVL.

This chain joins TRBV5-6 and TRBJ2-3; 8 bases match TRBD1. Per germline, CDR1 SGHDT and CDR2 YYEEEE. After removal of 4 bases from V and 1 base from J, the junction contained 14 bases not matched to a gene. The CDR3 sequence is 18 residues long. This CDR3 is CASSASTGTGSGTDTQYF. DNA for the CDR3: TGTGCCAGCAGCGCTTCGACCGGGACAGGTTCCGGCACAGATACGCAGTATTTT.

The chain combines TRBV5-6 with TRBJ2-5, with D possibly matching TRBD2 (6 bases). Germline V CDR1 and CDR2: SGHDT, YYEEEE. Trimming cost V 3 bases and J 4 bases, with 16 bases left between them. CDR3 size: 15 residues. The CDR3 nucleotides read TGTGCCAGCAGCTATAGGCGCCCGGAGGGAGAGACCCAGTACTTC. It specifies CASSYRRPEGETQYF.

The J gene is TRBJ1-5, the V gene TRBV5-4; a weak D match, TRBD1 (5 bases). CDR1 and CDR2 (germline): SGHNT, YYREEE (reference sequence). Trimming cost V 0 bases and J 5 bases, with 9 bases left between them. The CDR3 loop spans 14 amino acids. CDR3 sequence: CASSLGGTDQPQHF. CDR3 sequence (DNA): TGTGCCAGCAGCTTGGGGGGCACCGATCAGCCCCAGCATTTT.